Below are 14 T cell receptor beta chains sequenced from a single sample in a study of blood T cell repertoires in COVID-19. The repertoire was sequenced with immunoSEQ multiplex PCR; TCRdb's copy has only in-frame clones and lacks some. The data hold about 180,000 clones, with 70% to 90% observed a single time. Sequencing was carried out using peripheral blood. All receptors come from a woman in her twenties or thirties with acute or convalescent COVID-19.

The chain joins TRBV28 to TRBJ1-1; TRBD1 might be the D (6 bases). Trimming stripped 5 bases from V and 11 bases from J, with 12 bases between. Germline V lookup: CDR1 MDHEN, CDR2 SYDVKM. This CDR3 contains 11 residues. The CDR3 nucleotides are TGTGCCAGCAGTAGATCAGGGGACGCTTTCTTT. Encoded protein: CASSRSGDAFF.

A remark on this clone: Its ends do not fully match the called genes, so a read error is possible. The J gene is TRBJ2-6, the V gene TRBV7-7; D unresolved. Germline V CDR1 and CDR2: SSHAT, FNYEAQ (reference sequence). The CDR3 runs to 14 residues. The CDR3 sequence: CASSPSSGANVLTF. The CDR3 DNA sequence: TGTGCTAGCAGCCCCTCGTCTGGGGCCAACGTCCTGACTTTC.

The CDR3 DNA follows: TGTGCCAGCAGTCCGAACCAACGGACTGCCAATGAGCAGTTCTTC. Amino acid sequence: CASSPNQRTANEQFF. This chain links TRBV28 with TRBJ2-1, with a possible D match to TRBD2 (5 bases). Germline CDR1 reads MDHEN; CDR2 reads SYDVKM. The CDR3 loop spans 15 amino acids. The ends were cut back, 5 bases at V and 6 bases at J, with 17 bases in the middle.

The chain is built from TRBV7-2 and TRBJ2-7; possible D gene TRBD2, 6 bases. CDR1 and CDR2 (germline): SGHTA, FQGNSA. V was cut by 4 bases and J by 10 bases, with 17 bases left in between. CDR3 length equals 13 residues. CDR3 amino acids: CASSSWRGADQYF. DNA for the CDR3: TGTGCCAGCAGCTCCTGGAGGGGTGCCGATCAGTACTTC. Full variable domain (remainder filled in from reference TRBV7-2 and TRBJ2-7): GAGVSQSPSNKVTEKGKDVELRCDPISGHTALYWYRQSLGQGLEFLIYFQGNSAPDKSGLPSDRFSAERTGGSVSTLTIQRTQQEDSAVYLCASSSWRGADQYFGPGTRLTVT.

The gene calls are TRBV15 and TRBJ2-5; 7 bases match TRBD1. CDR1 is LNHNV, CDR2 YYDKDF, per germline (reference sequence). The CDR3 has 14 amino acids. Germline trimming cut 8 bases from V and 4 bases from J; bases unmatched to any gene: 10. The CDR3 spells CATGPRQGAETQYF. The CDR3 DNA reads TGTGCCACCGGACCACGACAGGGTGCAGAGACCCAGTACTTC.

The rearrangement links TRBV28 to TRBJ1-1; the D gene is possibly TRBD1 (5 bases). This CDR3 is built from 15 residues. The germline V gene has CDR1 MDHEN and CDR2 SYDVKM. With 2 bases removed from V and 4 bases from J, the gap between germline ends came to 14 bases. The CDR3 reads CASSLGGAVGTEAFF. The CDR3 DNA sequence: TGTGCCAGCAGTTTAGGCGGGGCGGTAGGCACTGAAGCTTTCTTT.

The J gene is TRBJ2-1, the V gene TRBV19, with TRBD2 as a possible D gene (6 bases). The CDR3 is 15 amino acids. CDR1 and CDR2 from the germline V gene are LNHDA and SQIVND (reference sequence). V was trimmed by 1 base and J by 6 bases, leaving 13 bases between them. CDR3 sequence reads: CASSIGRRAVNEQFF. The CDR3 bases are TGTGCCAGTAGTATAGGAAGGAGGGCGGTCAATGAGCAGTTCTTC. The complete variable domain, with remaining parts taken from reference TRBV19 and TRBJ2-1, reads DGGITQSPKYLFRKEGQNVTLSCEQNLNHDAMYWYRQDPGQGLRLIYYSQIVNDFQKGDIAEGYSVSREKKESFPLTVTSAQKNPTAFYLCASSIGRRAVNEQFFGPGTRLTVL.

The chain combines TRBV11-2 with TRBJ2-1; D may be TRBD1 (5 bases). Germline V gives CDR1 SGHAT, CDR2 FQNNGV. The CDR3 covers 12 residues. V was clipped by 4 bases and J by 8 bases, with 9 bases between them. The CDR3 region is CASSSQGDEQFF. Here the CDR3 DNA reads TGTGCCAGCAGCTCCCAGGGCGATGAGCAGTTCTTC.

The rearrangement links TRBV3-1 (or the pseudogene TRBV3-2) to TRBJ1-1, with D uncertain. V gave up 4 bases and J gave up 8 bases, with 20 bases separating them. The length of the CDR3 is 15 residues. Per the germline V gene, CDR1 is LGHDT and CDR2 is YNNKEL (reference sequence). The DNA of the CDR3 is TGTGCCAGCAGCCCCTTAATATCGAGCTATTCCGAAGCTTTCTTT. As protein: CASSPLISSYSEAFF.

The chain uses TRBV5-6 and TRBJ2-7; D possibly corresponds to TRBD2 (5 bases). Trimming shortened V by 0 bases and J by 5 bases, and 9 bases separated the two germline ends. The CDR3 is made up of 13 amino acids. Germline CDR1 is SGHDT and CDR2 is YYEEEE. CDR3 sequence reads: CASSLDWEHEQYF. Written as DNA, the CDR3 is TGTGCCAGCAGCTTGGATTGGGAGCACGAGCAGTACTTC.

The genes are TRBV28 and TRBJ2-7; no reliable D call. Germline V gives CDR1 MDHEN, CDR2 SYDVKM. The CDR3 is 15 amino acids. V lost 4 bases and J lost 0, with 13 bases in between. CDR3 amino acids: CASSSPATGSYEQYF. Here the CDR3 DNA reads TGTGCCAGCAGTTCTCCCGCGACTGGCTCCTACGAGCAGTACTTC.

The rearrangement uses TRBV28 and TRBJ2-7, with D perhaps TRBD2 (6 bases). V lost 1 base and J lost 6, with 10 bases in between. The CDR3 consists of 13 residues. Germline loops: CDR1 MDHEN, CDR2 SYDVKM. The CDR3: CASSLFGGSEQYF. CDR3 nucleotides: TGTGCCAGCAGTTTATTTGGGGGGTCCGAGCAGTACTTC.

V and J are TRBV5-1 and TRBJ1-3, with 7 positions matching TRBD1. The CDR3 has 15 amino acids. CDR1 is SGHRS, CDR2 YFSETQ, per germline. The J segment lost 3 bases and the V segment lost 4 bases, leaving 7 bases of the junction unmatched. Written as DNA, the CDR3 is TGCGCCAGCAGCCCACCTGCAGGGGGTGGAAACACCATATATTTT. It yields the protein CASSPPAGGGNTIYF.

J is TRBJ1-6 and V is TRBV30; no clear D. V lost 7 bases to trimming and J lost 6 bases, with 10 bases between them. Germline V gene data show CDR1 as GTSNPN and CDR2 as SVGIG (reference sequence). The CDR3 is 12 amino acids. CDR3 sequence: CAYSQFNSPLHF. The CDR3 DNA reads TGTGCCTACTCACAGTTTAATTCACCCCTCCACTTT.